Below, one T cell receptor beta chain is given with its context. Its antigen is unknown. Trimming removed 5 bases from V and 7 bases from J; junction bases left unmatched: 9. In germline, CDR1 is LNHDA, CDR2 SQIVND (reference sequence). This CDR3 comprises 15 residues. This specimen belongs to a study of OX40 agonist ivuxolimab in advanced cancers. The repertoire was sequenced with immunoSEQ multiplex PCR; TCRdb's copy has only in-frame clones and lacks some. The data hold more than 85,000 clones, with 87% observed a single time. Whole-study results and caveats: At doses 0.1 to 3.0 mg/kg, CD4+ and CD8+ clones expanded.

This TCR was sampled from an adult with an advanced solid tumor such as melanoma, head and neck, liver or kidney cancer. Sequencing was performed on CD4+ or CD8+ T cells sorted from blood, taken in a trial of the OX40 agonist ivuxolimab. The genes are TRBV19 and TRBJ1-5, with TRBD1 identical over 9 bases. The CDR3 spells CASSASGQGGQPQHF. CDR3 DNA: TGTGCCAGTAGTGCCTCGGGACAGGGCGGACAGCCCCAGCATTTT.